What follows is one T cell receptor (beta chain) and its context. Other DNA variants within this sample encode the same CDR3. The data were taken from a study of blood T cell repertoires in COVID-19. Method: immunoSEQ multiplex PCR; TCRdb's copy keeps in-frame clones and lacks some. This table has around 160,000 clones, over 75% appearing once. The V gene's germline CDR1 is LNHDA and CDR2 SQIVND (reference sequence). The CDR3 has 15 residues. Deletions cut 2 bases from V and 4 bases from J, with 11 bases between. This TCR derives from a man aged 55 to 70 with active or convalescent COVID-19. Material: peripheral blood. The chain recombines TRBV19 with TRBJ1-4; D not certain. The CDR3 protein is CASSIPAGGNEKLFF. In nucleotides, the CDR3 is TGTGCCAGTAGTATACCGGCGGGTGGTAATGAAAAACTGTTTTTT.